This is a list of T cell receptor beta chains from one sample in a study of spatial heterogeneity in lung cancer. TCRdb itself ran the 5' RACE reads through MiXCR, one entry per CDR3 protein. The sample holds nearly 10,000 distinct CDR3 sequences, about 6% seen once. The source material was lung tumor tissue, sampled at surgery. Receptor source: a male donor with early-stage non-small cell lung cancer. Both conserved end residues are part of each CDR3. Fields, in order: V gene, D gene, clone size, J gene, CDR3 protein, CDR3 DNA. A D gene is named only where the DNA matches it firmly. Clone size is shown for a subset of rows, as once, few, many or a class of expanded clone.

v_gene: TRBV6-5; d_gene: TRBD2; abundance: few; j_gene: TRBJ2-7; CDR3aa: CASRDSGSSYEQYF; CDR3nt: TGTGCCAGCAGAGATAGCGGGTCCTCCTACGAGCAGTACTTC
v_gene: TRBV28; d_gene: -; abundance: many; j_gene: TRBJ1-5; CDR3aa: CASSFLGYGGAIFGQPQHF; CDR3nt: TGTGCCAGCAGTTTCCTGGGTTACGGGGGGGCGATATTCGGTCAGCCCCAGCATTTT
v_gene: TRBV6-1; d_gene: -; abundance: many; j_gene: TRBJ1-6; CDR3aa: CASSEKGDSPLHF; CDR3nt: TGTGCCAGCAGTGAAAAGGGGGATTCACCCCTCCACTTT
v_gene: TRBV27; d_gene: TRBD1; abundance: many; j_gene: TRBJ1-5; CDR3aa: CASSSLDRDNQPQHF; CDR3nt: TGTGCCAGCAGTTCCCTGGACAGGGACAATCAGCCCCAGCATTTT
v_gene: TRBV9; d_gene: -; abundance: -; j_gene: TRBJ2-1; CDR3aa: CASSPRRSEGGLTNEQFF; CDR3nt: TGTGCCAGCAGCCCAAGAAGATCCGAGGGGGGTCTAACAAATGAGCAGTTCTTC
v_gene: TRBV18; d_gene: -; abundance: many; j_gene: TRBJ2-3; CDR3aa: CASSTTVGDTQYF; CDR3nt: TGTGCCAGCTCTACCACGGTGGGGGATACGCAGTATTTT
v_gene: TRBV20-1; d_gene: -; abundance: medium-sized; j_gene: TRBJ1-1; CDR3aa: CSAPGGVGKEAFF; CDR3nt: TGCAGTGCTCCCGGGGGCGTAGGGAAAGAAGCTTTCTTT
v_gene: TRBV4-1; d_gene: -; abundance: many; j_gene: TRBJ1-1; CDR3aa: CASSPSPGRENTEAFF; CDR3nt: TGCGCCAGCAGCCCCAGCCCGGGGCGAGAGAACACTGAAGCTTTCTTT
v_gene: TRBV7-9; d_gene: -; abundance: many; j_gene: TRBJ2-3; CDR3aa: CASSFEQHTDTQYF; CDR3nt: TGTGCCAGCAGCTTCGAACAGCACACAGATACGCAGTATTTT
v_gene: TRBV30; d_gene: -; abundance: many; j_gene: TRBJ1-1; CDR3aa: CAWRWAGNTEAFF; CDR3nt: TGTGCCTGGAGGTGGGCCGGGAACACTGAAGCTTTCTTT
v_gene: TRBV7-6; d_gene: -; abundance: once; j_gene: TRBJ1-2; CDR3aa: CASSLGGDYGYTF; CDR3nt: TGTGCCAGCAGCTTAGGGGGCGACTATGGCTACACCTTC
v_gene: TRBV14; d_gene: -; abundance: many; j_gene: TRBJ2-5; CDR3aa: CASSQNYQETQYF; CDR3nt: TGTGCCAGCAGCCAAAACTACCAAGAGACCCAGTACTTC
v_gene: TRBV20-1; d_gene: TRBD1; abundance: medium-sized; j_gene: TRBJ1-1; CDR3aa: CSAGGGLGTVTTEAFF; CDR3nt: TGCAGTGCCGGGGGGGGACTAGGGACAGTCACCACTGAAGCTTTCTTT
v_gene: TRBV27; d_gene: -; abundance: many; j_gene: TRBJ2-1; CDR3aa: CASSWGRGGNNEQFF; CDR3nt: TGTGCCAGCAGTTGGGGCAGGGGAGGAAACAATGAGCAGTTCTTC
v_gene: TRBV20-1; d_gene: -; abundance: many; j_gene: TRBJ2-1; CDR3aa: CSAVNTGDSYNEQFF; CDR3nt: TGCAGTGCTGTCAACACGGGAGACTCCTACAATGAGCAGTTCTTC
v_gene: TRBV12-3/TRBV12-4; d_gene: -; abundance: medium-sized; j_gene: TRBJ1-4; CDR3aa: CASSSSATNEKLFF; CDR3nt: TGTGCCAGCAGTTCCAGTGCAACTAATGAAAAACTGTTTTTT
v_gene: TRBV28; d_gene: TRBD2; abundance: many; j_gene: TRBJ2-7; CDR3aa: CASSTTSGTSYEQYF; CDR3nt: TGTGCCAGCAGCACAACTAGCGGGACCTCCTACGAGCAGTACTTC
v_gene: TRBV11-2; d_gene: -; abundance: many; j_gene: TRBJ2-1; CDR3aa: CASSPGEVARPYNEQFF; CDR3nt: TGTGCCAGCAGCCCGGGAGAAGTAGCTCGCCCCTACAATGAGCAGTTCTTC
v_gene: TRBV6-5; d_gene: -; abundance: many; j_gene: TRBJ2-3; CDR3aa: CASRRDPATDTQYF; CDR3nt: TGTGCCAGCAGGAGGGACCCAGCCACAGATACGCAGTATTTT
v_gene: TRBV3-1; d_gene: TRBD1; abundance: medium-sized; j_gene: TRBJ1-1; CDR3aa: CASRWTGGADGEAFF; CDR3nt: TGTGCCAGCAGGTGGACAGGGGGCGCCGATGGAGAAGCTTTCTTT
v_gene: TRBV12-3/TRBV12-4; d_gene: TRBD2; abundance: many; j_gene: TRBJ2-1; CDR3aa: CASSPSGSSYNEQFF; CDR3nt: TGTGCCAGCAGCCCTAGCGGGAGCTCCTACAATGAGCAGTTCTTC
v_gene: TRBV28; d_gene: -; abundance: many; j_gene: TRBJ2-3; CDR3aa: CASSSMGGTDTQYF; CDR3nt: TGTGCCAGCAGTTCGATGGGGGGAACAGATACGCAGTATTTT
v_gene: TRBV19; d_gene: -; abundance: many; j_gene: TRBJ1-1; CDR3aa: CASTPSRERGAFF; CDR3nt: TGTGCCAGTACCCCCTCCCGGGAAAGAGGAGCTTTCTTT
v_gene: TRBV7-2; d_gene: -; abundance: many; j_gene: TRBJ2-5; CDR3aa: CASSLGRGETQYF; CDR3nt: TGTGCCAGCAGCTTAGGTCGGGGAGAGACCCAGTACTTC
v_gene: TRBV15; d_gene: -; abundance: many; j_gene: TRBJ2-1; CDR3aa: CATSARPGVLGSEQFF; CDR3nt: TGTGCCACCAGCGCCCGCCCAGGGGTTTTGGGCAGTGAGCAGTTCTTC
v_gene: TRBV20-1; d_gene: -; abundance: many; j_gene: TRBJ2-3; CDR3aa: CSANSAWYTQYF; CDR3nt: TGCAGTGCCAATTCTGCGTGGTATACGCAGTATTTT
v_gene: TRBV28; d_gene: -; abundance: many; j_gene: TRBJ1-4; CDR3aa: CASSFPRSNEKLFF; CDR3nt: TGTGCCAGCAGTTTTCCCAGGAGTAATGAAAAACTGTTTTTT
v_gene: TRBV7-9; d_gene: -; abundance: many; j_gene: TRBJ1-1; CDR3aa: CASSSGDIFRTEAFF; CDR3nt: TGTGCCAGCAGCTCAGGGGACATCTTCAGGACTGAAGCTTTCTTT
v_gene: TRBV7-9; d_gene: TRBD1; abundance: many; j_gene: TRBJ1-6; CDR3aa: CASSLLGTANSPLHF; CDR3nt: TGTGCCAGCAGCTTATTAGGGACAGCTAATTCACCCCTCCACTTT
v_gene: TRBV6-6; d_gene: -; abundance: many; j_gene: TRBJ1-3; CDR3aa: CASSPPRRATGNTIYF; CDR3nt: TGTGCCAGCAGTCCCCCCAGGAGGGCCACTGGAAACACCATATATTTT
v_gene: TRBV6-5; d_gene: TRBD1; abundance: many; j_gene: TRBJ1-5; CDR3aa: CASRKTGEEWPQHF; CDR3nt: TGTGCCAGCAGGAAGACAGGGGAAGAATGGCCCCAGCATTTT
v_gene: TRBV11-2; d_gene: -; abundance: many; j_gene: TRBJ1-2; CDR3aa: CASSSGYNYGYTF; CDR3nt: TGTGCCAGCAGCTCAGGCTACAACTATGGCTACACCTTC
v_gene: TRBV5-6; d_gene: -; abundance: few; j_gene: TRBJ2-1; CDR3aa: CASSFLGEQFF; CDR3nt: TGTGCCAGCAGCTTCTTGGGTGAGCAGTTCTTC
v_gene: TRBV12-2; d_gene: -; abundance: few; j_gene: TRBJ1-1; CDR3aa: CASRLGDSLNTEAFF; CDR3nt: TGTGCAAGTCGCTTAGGGGACAGCCTGAACACTGAAGCTTTCTTT
v_gene: TRBV24-1; d_gene: -; abundance: medium-sized; j_gene: TRBJ2-1; CDR3aa: CATELQNEQFF; CDR3nt: TGTGCCACCGAACTCCAAAATGAGCAGTTCTTC
v_gene: TRBV20-1; d_gene: -; abundance: many; j_gene: TRBJ1-6; CDR3aa: CSARDQGISSPLHF; CDR3nt: TGCAGTGCTAGAGATCAGGGGATCAGTTCACCCCTCCACTTT
v_gene: TRBV28; d_gene: -; abundance: many; j_gene: TRBJ2-7; CDR3aa: CASSDSLYEQYF; CDR3nt: TGTGCCAGCAGTGACAGCCTCTACGAGCAGTACTTC
v_gene: TRBV5-1; d_gene: -; abundance: medium-sized; j_gene: TRBJ2-7; CDR3aa: CASSFRDPRTYEQYF; CDR3nt: TGCGCCAGCAGCTTCCGGGATCCTCGGACGTACGAGCAGTACTTC
v_gene: TRBV10-3; d_gene: -; abundance: medium-sized; j_gene: TRBJ2-5; CDR3aa: CATGQLIQETQYF; CDR3nt: TGTGCCACCGGACAGCTCATCCAAGAGACCCAGTACTTC